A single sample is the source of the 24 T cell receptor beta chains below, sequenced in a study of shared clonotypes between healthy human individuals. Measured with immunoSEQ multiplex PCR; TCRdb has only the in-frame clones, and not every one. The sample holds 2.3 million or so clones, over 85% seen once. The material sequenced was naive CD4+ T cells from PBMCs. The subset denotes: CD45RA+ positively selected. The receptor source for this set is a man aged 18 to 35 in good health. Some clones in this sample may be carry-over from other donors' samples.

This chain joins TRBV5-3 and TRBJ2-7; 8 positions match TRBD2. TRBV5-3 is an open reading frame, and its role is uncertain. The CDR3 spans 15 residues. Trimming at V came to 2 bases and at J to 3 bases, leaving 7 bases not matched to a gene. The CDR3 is CARSFGLAGIYEQYF. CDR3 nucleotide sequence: TGTGCCAGAAGCTTCGGGTTAGCGGGGATCTACGAGCAGTACTTC.

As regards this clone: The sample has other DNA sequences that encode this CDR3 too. CDR3 bases: TGCGCCAGCAGCTTCTTGACAGGCTCCTACAATGAGCAGTTCTTC. Translated: CASSFLTGSYNEQFF. The chain recombines TRBV5-1 with TRBJ2-1; weak D call: TRBD1 (6 bases). Trimming shortened V by 2 bases and J by 0 bases, and 9 bases separated the two germline ends. CDR1 and CDR2 (germline): SGHRS, YFSETQ. The CDR3 covers 15 residues.

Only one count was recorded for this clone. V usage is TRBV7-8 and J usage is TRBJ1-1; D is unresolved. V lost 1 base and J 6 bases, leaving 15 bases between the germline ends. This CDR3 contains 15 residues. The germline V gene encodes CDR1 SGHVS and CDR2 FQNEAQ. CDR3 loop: CASSLGLAGSAEAFF. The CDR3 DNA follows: TGTGCCAGCAGCTTAGGTCTCGCGGGGAGCGCTGAAGCTTTCTTT.

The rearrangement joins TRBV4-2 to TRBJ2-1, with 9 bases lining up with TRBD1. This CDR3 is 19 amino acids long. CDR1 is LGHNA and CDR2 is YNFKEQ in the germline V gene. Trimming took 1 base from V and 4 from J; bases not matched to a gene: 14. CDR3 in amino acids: CASSQAGTGLGSDYNEQFF. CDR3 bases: TGTGCCAGCAGCCAAGCCGGGACAGGGCTCGGGAGCGATTACAATGAGCAGTTCTTC.

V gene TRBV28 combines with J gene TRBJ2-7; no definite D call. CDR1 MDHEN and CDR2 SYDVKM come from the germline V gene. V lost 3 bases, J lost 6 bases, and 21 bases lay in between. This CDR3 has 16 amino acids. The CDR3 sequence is CASSFPRTPRGREQYF. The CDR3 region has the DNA TGTGCCAGCAGTTTCCCGAGGACCCCCAGAGGCCGCGAGCAGTACTTC.

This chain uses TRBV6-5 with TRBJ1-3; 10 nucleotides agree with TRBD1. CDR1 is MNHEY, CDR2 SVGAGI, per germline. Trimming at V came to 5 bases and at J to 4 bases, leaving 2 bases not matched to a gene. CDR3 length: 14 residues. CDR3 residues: CASSTTGGGNTIYF. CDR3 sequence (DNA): TGTGCCAGCAGTACGACAGGGGGCGGAAACACCATATATTTT.

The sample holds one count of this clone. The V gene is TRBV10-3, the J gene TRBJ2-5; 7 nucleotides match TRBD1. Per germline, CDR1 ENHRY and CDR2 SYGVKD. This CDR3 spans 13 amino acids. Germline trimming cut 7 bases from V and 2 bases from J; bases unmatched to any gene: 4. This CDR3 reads CAINGQEQETQYF. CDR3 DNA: TGTGCCATCAACGGACAGGAACAAGAGACCCAGTACTTC.

The CDR3 coding sequence is TGTGCCAGCAGCCCTCTCAGGACTAGCGGTTACGAGCAGTACTTC. Translating gives CASSPLRTSGYEQYF. The chain employs TRBV28 and TRBJ2-7; TRBD2 matches 10 bases. Trimming removed 6 bases from V and 4 bases from J; junction bases left unmatched: 9. Germline CDR1 and CDR2: MDHEN and SYDVKM. This CDR3 is 15 amino acids long. Drawing the rest from reference TRBV28 and TRBJ2-7, the complete variable domain is DVKVTQSSRYLVKRTGEKVFLECVQDMDHENMFWYRQDPGLGLRLIYFSYDVKMKEKGDIPEGYSVSREKKERFSLILESASTNQTSMYLCASSPLRTSGYEQYFGPGTRLTVT.

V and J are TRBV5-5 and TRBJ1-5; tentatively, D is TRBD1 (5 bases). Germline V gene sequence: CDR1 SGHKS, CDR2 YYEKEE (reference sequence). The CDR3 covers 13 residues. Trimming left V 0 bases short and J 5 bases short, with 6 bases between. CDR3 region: CASSLGQYQPQHF. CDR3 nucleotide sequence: TGTGCCAGCAGCTTGGGACAGTATCAGCCCCAGCATTTT.

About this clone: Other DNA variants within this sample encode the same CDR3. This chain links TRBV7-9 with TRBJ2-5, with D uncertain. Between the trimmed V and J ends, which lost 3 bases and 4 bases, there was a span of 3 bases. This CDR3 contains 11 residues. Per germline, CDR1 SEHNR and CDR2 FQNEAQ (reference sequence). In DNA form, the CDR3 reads TGTGCCAGCAGCTTGATAGAGACCCAGTACTTC. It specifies CASSLIETQYF.

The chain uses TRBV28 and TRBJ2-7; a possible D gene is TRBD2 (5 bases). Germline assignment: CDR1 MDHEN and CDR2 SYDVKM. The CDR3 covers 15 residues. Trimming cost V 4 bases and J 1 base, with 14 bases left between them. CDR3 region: CASSSEAVGSYEQYF. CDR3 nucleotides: TGTGCCAGCAGTTCGGAGGCAGTAGGGTCCTACGAGCAGTACTTC.

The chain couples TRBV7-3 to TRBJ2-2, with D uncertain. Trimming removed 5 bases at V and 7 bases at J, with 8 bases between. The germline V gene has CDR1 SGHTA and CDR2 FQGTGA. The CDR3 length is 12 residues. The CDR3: CASSRTSGELFF. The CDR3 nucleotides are TGTGCCAGCAGCCGGACCAGCGGGGAGCTGTTTTTT.

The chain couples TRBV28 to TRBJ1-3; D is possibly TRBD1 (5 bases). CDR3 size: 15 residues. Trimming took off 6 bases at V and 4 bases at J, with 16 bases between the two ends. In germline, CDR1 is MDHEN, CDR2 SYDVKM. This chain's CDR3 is CASSSGGNRGNTIYF. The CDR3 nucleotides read TGTGCCAGCAGCTCCGGGGGGAATAGAGGAAACACCATATATTTT.

CDR3 sequence reads: CAISPGTGQETQYF. CDR3 bases: TGTGCCATCAGCCCCGGGACAGGGCAGGAGACCCAGTACTTC. The chain couples TRBV10-3 to TRBJ2-5; 9 bases align to TRBD1. Germline values: CDR1 ENHRY, CDR2 SYGVKD. Trimming took 6 bases from V and 5 from J; bases not matched to a gene: 7. The CDR3 loop spans 14 amino acids.

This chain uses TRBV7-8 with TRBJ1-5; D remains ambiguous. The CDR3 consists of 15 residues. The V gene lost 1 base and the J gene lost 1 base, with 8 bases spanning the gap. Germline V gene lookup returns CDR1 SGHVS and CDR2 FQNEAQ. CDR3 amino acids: CASSLVAGSNQPQHF. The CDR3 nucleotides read TGTGCCAGCAGCTTAGTTGCGGGAAGCAATCAGCCCCAGCATTTT.

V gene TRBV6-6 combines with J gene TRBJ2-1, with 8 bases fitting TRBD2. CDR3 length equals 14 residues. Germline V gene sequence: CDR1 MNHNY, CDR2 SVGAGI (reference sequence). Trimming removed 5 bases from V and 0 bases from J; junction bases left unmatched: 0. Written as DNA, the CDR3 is TGTGCCAGCAGTACTAGCGGCTCCTACAATGAGCAGTTCTTC. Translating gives CASSTSGSYNEQFF.

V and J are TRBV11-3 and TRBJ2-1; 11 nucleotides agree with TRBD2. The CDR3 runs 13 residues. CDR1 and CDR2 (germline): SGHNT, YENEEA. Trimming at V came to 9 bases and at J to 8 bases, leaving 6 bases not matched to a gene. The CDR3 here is CASATSGTYEQFF. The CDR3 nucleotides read TGTGCCAGTGCGACTAGCGGGACCTATGAGCAGTTCTTC.

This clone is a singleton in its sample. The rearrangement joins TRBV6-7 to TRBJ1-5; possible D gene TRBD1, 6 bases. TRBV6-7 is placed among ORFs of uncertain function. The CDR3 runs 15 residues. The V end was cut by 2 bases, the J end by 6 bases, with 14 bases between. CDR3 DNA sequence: TGTGCCAGCAGTTACGGACGGGGGCAAGGTCAGCCCCAGCATTTT. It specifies CASSYGRGQGQPQHF.

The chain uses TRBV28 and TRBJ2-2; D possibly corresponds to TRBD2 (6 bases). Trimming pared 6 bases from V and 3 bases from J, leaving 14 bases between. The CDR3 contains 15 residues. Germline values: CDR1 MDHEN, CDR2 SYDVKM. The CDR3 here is CASSYWGEDTGELFF. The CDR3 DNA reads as TGTGCCAGCAGCTACTGGGGGGAAGACACCGGGGAGCTGTTTTTT.

The CDR3 loop reads CASSRGRNRDNEQFF. CDR3 sequence (DNA): TGTGCCAGCAGCCGCGGGAGAAATAGAGACAATGAGCAGTTCTTC. V is TRBV7-7 and J is TRBJ2-1, with 7 bases that match TRBD2. Trimming took 5 bases from V and 5 from J; bases not matched to a gene: 9. The V gene's germline CDR1 is SSHAT and CDR2 FNYEAQ (reference sequence). This CDR3 spans 15 amino acids.

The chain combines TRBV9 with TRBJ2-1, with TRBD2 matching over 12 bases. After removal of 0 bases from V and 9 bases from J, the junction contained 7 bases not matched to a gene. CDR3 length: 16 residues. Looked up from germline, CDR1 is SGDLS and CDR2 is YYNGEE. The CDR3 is CASSVESSGRAGEQFF. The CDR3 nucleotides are TGTGCCAGCAGCGTAGAATCTAGCGGGAGGGCTGGTGAGCAGTTCTTC.

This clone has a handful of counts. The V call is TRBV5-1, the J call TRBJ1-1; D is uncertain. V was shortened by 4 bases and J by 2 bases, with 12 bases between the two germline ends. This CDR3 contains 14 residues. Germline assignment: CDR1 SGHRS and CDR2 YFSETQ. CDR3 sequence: CASSVITENTEAFF. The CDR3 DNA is TGCGCCAGCAGCGTTATCACAGAAAACACTGAAGCTTTCTTT.

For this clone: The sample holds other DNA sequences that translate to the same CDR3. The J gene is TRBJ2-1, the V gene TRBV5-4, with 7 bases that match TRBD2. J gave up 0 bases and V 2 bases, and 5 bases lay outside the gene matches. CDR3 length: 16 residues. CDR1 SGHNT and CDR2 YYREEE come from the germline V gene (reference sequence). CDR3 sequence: CASSFLAGSSYNEQFF. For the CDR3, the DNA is TGTGCCAGCAGCTTCTTAGCGGGCAGCTCCTACAATGAGCAGTTCTTC. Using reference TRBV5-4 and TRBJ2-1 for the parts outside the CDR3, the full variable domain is ETGVTQSPTHLIKTRGQQVTLRCSSQSGHNTVSWYQQALGQGPQFIFQYYREEENGRGNFPPRFSGLQFPNYSSELNVNALELDDSALYLCASSFLAGSSYNEQFFGPGTRLTVL.

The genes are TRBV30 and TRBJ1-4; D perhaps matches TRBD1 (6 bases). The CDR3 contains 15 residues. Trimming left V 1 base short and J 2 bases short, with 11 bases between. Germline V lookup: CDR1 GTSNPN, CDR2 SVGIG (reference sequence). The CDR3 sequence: CAWSAGAGTNEKLFF. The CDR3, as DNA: TGTGCCTGGAGTGCGGGGGCCGGCACTAATGAAAAACTGTTTTTT. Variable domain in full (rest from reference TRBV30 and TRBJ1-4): SQTIHQWPATLVQPVGSPLSLECTVEGTSNPNLYWYRQAAGRGLQLLFYSVGIGQISSEVPQNLSASRPQDRQFILSSKKLLLSDSGFYLCAWSAGAGTNEKLFFGSGTQLSVL.